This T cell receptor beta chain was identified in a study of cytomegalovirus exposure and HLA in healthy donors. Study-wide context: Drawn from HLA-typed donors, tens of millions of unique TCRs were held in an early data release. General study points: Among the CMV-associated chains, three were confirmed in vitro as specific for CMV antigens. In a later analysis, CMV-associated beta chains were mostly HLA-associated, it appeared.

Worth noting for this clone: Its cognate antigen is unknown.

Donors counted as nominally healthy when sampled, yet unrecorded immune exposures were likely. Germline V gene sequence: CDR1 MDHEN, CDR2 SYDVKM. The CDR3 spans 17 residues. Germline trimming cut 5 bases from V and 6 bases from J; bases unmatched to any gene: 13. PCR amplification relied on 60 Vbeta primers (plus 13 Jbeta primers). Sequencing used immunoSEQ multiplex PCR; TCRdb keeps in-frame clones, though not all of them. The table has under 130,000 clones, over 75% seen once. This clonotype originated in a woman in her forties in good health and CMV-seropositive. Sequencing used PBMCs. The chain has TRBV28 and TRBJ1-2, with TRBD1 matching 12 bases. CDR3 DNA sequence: TGTGCCAGCAGTACACCCTCCGGGACAGGGGGCTATCATGGCTACACCTTC. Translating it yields CASSTPSGTGGYHGYTF.